This T cell receptor (beta chain) was documented in a study of shared clonotypes between healthy human individuals. Study-wide background: Three CD4 naive, three CD4 memory, two CD8 naive and one CD8 memory plate were used per donor.

General study results and limits: Despite large depth, sorted-subset datasets appeared incompletely sequenced. In contrast to clonotypes shared by all four donors, non-shared clonotypes had lower generation probabilities.

For this clone: The antigen is undetermined.

Sequencing was performed with immunoSEQ multiplex PCR; in TCRdb, only in-frame clones are kept and a portion is missing. The sample consists of about 2.3 million clones, 85% to 95% of them appearing once. Deletions cut 1 base from V and 3 bases from J, with 14 bases between. This CDR3 region has 15 residues. Germline V gives CDR1 SGHRS, CDR2 YFSETQ. Sequenced: naive CD4+ T cells from PBMCs. This sample's subset: CD45RA+ positively selected. The J gene is TRBJ2-7, the V gene TRBV5-1; D remains ambiguous. The TCR was taken from a man aged 18 to 35 in good health. Some clones in this sample may be carry-over from other donors' samples. This CDR3 reads CASSLTLANYYEQYF. CDR3 sequence (DNA): TGCGCCAGCAGCTTGACGCTGGCCAATTACTACGAGCAGTACTTC.